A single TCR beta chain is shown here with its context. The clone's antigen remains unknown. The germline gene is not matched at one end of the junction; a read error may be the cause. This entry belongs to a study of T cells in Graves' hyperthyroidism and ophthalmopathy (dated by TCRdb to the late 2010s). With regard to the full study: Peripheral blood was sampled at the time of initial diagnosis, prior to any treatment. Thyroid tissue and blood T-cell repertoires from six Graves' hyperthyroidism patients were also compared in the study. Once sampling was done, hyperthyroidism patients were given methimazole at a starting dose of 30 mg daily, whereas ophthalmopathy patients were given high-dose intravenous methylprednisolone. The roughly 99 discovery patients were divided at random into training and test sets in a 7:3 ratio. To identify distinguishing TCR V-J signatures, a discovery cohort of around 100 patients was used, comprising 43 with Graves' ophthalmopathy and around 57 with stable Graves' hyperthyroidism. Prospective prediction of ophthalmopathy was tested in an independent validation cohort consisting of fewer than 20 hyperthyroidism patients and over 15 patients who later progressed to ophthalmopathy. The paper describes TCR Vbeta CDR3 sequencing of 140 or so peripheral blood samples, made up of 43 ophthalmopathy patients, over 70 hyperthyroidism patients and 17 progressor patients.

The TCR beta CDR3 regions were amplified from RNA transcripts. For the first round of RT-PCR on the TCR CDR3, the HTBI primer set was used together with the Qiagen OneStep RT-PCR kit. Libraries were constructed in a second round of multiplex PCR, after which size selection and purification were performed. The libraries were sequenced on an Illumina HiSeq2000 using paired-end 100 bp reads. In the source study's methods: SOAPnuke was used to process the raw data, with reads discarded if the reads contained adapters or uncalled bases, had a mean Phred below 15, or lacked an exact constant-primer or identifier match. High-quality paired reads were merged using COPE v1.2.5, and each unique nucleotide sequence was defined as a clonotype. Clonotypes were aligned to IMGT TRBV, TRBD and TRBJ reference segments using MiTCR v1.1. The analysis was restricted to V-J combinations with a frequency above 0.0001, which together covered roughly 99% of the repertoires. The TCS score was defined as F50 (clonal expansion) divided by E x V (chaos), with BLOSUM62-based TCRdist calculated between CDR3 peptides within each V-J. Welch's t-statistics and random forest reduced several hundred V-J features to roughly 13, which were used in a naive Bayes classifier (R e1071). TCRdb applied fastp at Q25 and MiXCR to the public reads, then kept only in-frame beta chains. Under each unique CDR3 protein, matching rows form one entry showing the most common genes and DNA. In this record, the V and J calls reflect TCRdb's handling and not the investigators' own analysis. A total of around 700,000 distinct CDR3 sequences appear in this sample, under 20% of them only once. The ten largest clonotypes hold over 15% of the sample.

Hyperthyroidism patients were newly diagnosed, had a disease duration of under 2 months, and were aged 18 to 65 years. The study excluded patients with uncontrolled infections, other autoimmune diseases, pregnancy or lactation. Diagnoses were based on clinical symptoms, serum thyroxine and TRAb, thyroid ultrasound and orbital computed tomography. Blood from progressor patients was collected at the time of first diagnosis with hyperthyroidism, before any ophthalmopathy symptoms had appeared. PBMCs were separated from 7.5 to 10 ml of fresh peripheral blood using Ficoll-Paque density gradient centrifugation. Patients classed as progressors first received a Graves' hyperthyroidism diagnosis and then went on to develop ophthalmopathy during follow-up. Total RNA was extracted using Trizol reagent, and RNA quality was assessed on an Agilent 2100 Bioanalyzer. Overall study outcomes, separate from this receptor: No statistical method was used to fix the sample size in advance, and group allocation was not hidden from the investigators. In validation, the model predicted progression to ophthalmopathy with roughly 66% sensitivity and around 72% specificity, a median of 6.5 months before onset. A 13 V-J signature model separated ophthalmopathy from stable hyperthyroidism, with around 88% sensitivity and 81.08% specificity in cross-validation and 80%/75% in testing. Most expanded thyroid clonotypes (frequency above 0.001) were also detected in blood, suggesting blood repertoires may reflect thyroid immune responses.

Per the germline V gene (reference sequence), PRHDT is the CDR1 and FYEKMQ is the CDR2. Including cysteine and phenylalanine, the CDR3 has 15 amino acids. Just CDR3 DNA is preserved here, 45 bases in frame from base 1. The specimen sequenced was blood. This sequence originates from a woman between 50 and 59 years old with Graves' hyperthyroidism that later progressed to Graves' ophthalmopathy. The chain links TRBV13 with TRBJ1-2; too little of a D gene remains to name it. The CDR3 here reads CASIPPSGVPVGYTF. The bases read TGCGCCAGCATCCCACCTTCCGGAGTCCCGGTAGGCTACACCTTC. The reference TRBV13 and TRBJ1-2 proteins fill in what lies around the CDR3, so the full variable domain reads AAGVIQSPRHLIKEKRETATLKCYPIPRHDTVYWYQQGPGQDPQFLISFYEKMQSDKGSIPDRFSAQQFSDYHSELNMSSLELGDSALYFCASIPPSGVPVGYTFGSGTRLTVV.